Listed below are T cell receptor beta chains from one sample, sequenced in a study of technical replicates of blood from several donors. Here immunoSEQ multiplex PCR was the method, and the copy in TCRdb shows in-frame clones only, minus some. The sample consists of roughly 72,000 clones, nearly 95% of them appearing once. Source material: T cells isolated from PBMCs. All receptors derive from a human donor in good health. CDR3s include the opening cysteine and the closing phenylalanine or tryptophan. A D gene is named only where the DNA matches it firmly. Clone size, where shown, is once, few, many, or a class for clones that have expanded.

D gene	clone size	V gene	J gene	CDR3 DNA	CDR3 protein
TRBD2	once	TRBV5-5	TRBJ2-7	TGTGCCAGCAGCTTGTCTACTAGCGTTTCCTACGAGCAGTACTTC	CASSLSTSVSYEQYF
.	.	TRBV7-9	TRBJ1-1	TGTGCCAGCAGCTTAGCGCTACCCGGGAACACTGAAGCTTTCTTT	CASSLALPGNTEAFF
.	.	TRBV4-1	TRBJ2-6	TGCGCCAGCAGCCATGGCATCTCGGGGGCCAACGTCCTGACTTTC	CASSHGISGANVLTF
TRBD2	.	TRBV28	TRBJ2-7	TGTGCCAGCAGTTTATCGGGCGGGAGTGGTTACGAGCAGTACTTC	CASSLSGGSGYEQYF
.	.	TRBV5-6	TRBJ1-1	TGTGCCAGCAGCTCCAGGATGTACACTGAAGCTTTCTTT	CASSSRMYTEAFF
.	once	TRBV7-9	TRBJ2-5	TGTGCCAGCAGCTGGGCAGAAAAAGAGACCCAGTACTTC	CASSWAEKETQYF
.	.	TRBV5-4	TRBJ2-3	TGTGCCAGCAGCCCGGGACTGATTACAGATACGCAGTATTTT	CASSPGLITDTQYF
.	.	TRBV19	TRBJ2-6	TGTGCCAGTTCCTCAGGGGCCTCTGGGGCCAACGTCCTGACTTTC	CASSSGASGANVLTF
TRBD1	.	TRBV27	TRBJ1-1	TGTGCCAGCAGTTTAAAGGACAGGGGGAAAGCTTTCTTT	CASSLKDRGKAFF
.	once	TRBV9	TRBJ1-5	TGTGCCAGCAGCGTAGGTGGGCTGGATAGCAATCAGCCCCAGCATTTT	CASSVGGLDSNQPQHF
.	.	TRBV7-3	TRBJ2-2	TGTGCCAGCAGCTGGACTTATACCGGGGAGCTGTTTTTT	CASSWTYTGELFF
.	few	TRBV7-6	TRBJ1-5	TGTGCCAGCAGCCCTCAGGGGAATCAGCCCCAGCATTTT	CASSPQGNQPQHF
.	.	TRBV5-6	TRBJ2-1	TGTGCCAGCAGCATACAGGGTTATGAGCAGTTCTTC	CASSIQGYEQFF
.	.	TRBV30	TRBJ1-5	TGTGCCTGGAGTGCGCAAGCCGGCAATCAGCCCCAGCATTTT	CAWSAQAGNQPQHF
.	.	TRBV6-5	TRBJ2-2	TGTGCCACCGGAGGGGCAGCCACCGGGGAGCTGTTTTTT	CATGGAATGELFF
.	.	TRBV5-6	TRBJ2-7	TGTGCCAGCAGCTTGGCAGGGTCCTACGAGCAGTACTTC	CASSLAGSYEQYF
.	.	TRBV27	TRBJ1-1	TGTGCCAGCAGTTTAGCCGCCGGGAACACTGAAGCTTTCTTT	CASSLAAGNTEAFF
TRBD1	.	TRBV19	TRBJ1-4	TGTGCCAGTAGTCGACAGGGGGCCGGTGAAAAACTGTTTTTT	CASSRQGAGEKLFF
.	.	TRBV30	TRBJ2-3	TGTGCCTGGAGTGTACTACAGGTCACAGATACGCAGTATTTT	CAWSVLQVTDTQYF
TRBD1	.	TRBV6-1	TRBJ2-7	TGTGCCAGCATTCCGGACAGGGTTGGGACTTACGAGCAGTACTTC	CASIPDRVGTYEQYF
TRBD2	.	TRBV9	TRBJ2-1	TGTGCCAGCAGCGTAGGACTAGCGGGGGCCCACAATGAGCAGTTCTTC	CASSVGLAGAHNEQFF
TRBD2	.	TRBV6-1	TRBJ2-3	TGTGCCAGCAGTGAAGTCAGTAGCGGGAGGGCGCAGGATACGCAGTATTTT	CASSEVSSGRAQDTQYF
TRBD1	.	TRBV28	TRBJ2-5	TGTGCCAGCGGTAGTACAGGGGATGAGGAGACCCAGTACTTC	CASGSTGDEETQYF
.	.	TRBV2	TRBJ2-1	TGTGCCAGCCTAAATGAGCAGTTCTTC	CASLNEQFF
.	.	TRBV4-1	TRBJ2-5	TGCGCCAGCAGCCAAGAATCCTTTGCGGGGAGAGCTGGGGAGACCCAGTACTTC	CASSQESFAGRAGETQYF
.	.	TRBV11-3	TRBJ2-3	TGTGCCAGCAGCTTAAGTGGCGGGAGCACAGATACGCAGTATTTT	CASSLSGGSTDTQYF
.	.	TRBV7-8	TRBJ1-1	TGTGCCAGCAGCTCAACCATGGGAGGGACTGAAGCTTTCTTT	CASSSTMGGTEAFF